This is a list of T cell receptor beta chains from one sample in a study of spatial heterogeneity in lung cancer. TCRdb re-called the 5' RACE reads through MiXCR, storing one row per CDR3 protein. The table has about 48,000 distinct CDR3 sequences, less than 5.5% seen once. The sequencing used PBMCs, collected at surgery. These receptor sequences come from a male donor with early-stage non-small cell lung cancer. The CDR3 runs from the conserved cysteine through the conserved F or W. The D gene is left open where the match is weak. Only part of the rows carry a size: once, few, many, or a class if the clone is expanded.

v_call: TRBV5-1; j_call: TRBJ2-2; d_call: NA; clone_size: many; cdr3_nt: TGCGCCAGCAATCAGGGCCAGGGCGGGGAGCTGTTTTTT; cdr3_aa: CASNQGQGGELFF
v_call: TRBV7-2; j_call: TRBJ2-1; d_call: TRBD2; clone_size: many; cdr3_nt: TGTGCCAGCAGCCCCCCCGGGCTAGCGGGAAGCAATGAGCAGTTCTTC; cdr3_aa: CASSPPGLAGSNEQFF
v_call: TRBV6-6; j_call: TRBJ1-6; d_call: NA; clone_size: NA; cdr3_nt: TGTGCCAGCAATGCAGATTATAATTCACCCCTCCACTTT; cdr3_aa: CASNADYNSPLHF
v_call: TRBV15; j_call: TRBJ2-5; d_call: TRBD2; clone_size: few; cdr3_nt: TGTGCCACCAGCAGTGGGGTAGCGGGAGGGCGCCAAGAGACCCAGTACTTC; cdr3_aa: CATSSGVAGGRQETQYF
v_call: TRBV7-8; j_call: TRBJ2-1; d_call: NA; clone_size: many; cdr3_nt: TGTGCCAGCAGCCCGACGCTAGTTTCCGACAATGAGCAGTTCTTC; cdr3_aa: CASSPTLVSDNEQFF
v_call: TRBV14; j_call: TRBJ1-1; d_call: NA; clone_size: many; cdr3_nt: TGTGCCAGCAGCCAAGATGTGGGGGACTACACTGAAGCTTTCTTT; cdr3_aa: CASSQDVGDYTEAFF
v_call: TRBV7-2; j_call: TRBJ1-2; d_call: NA; clone_size: many; cdr3_nt: TGTGCCAGCAGACGCCCCAACTATGGCTACACCTTC; cdr3_aa: CASRRPNYGYTF
v_call: TRBV7-6; j_call: TRBJ2-3; d_call: TRBD2; clone_size: many; cdr3_nt: TGTGCCAGCAGCTTAGTGGCTAGCGGAACAGATACGCAGTATTTT; cdr3_aa: CASSLVASGTDTQYF
v_call: TRBV20-1; j_call: TRBJ2-7; d_call: TRBD2; clone_size: many; cdr3_nt: TGCAGTGCTCAGGGACTAGCGGGAGAAGACGAGCAGTACTTC; cdr3_aa: CSAQGLAGEDEQYF
v_call: TRBV7-2; j_call: TRBJ2-7; d_call: TRBD2; clone_size: many; cdr3_nt: TGTGCCAGCAGCTTGTTGAGCGGGAGTGGTTCCTACGAGCAGTACTTC; cdr3_aa: CASSLLSGSGSYEQYF
v_call: TRBV7-9; j_call: TRBJ2-5; d_call: TRBD2; clone_size: many; cdr3_nt: TGTGCCAGCAGCAGAGTAGCGGGAGGATCGGAGACCCAGTACTTC; cdr3_aa: CASSRVAGGSETQYF
v_call: TRBV5-1; j_call: TRBJ2-5; d_call: TRBD2; clone_size: many; cdr3_nt: TGCGCCAGCAGGACTAGCGGGCATCCTCAAGAGACCCAGTACTTC; cdr3_aa: CASRTSGHPQETQYF
v_call: TRBV4-1; j_call: TRBJ2-7; d_call: TRBD1; clone_size: many; cdr3_nt: TGCGCCAGCAGCCGGACAGGGGTAGCCCCATTCGGAGACGAGCAGTACTTC; cdr3_aa: CASSRTGVAPFGDEQYF
v_call: TRBV28; j_call: TRBJ2-3; d_call: NA; clone_size: many; cdr3_nt: TGTGCCAGCAGTTTCGGCAGGGAAGATACGCAGTATTTT; cdr3_aa: CASSFGREDTQYF
v_call: TRBV7-2; j_call: TRBJ2-3; d_call: TRBD2; clone_size: many; cdr3_nt: TGTGCCAGCAGCTCGACTAGCGGGAGAGGGTCAGATACGCAGTATTTT; cdr3_aa: CASSSTSGRGSDTQYF
v_call: TRBV29-1; j_call: TRBJ2-2; d_call: NA; clone_size: many; cdr3_nt: TGCAGCGTTGACGGTCCGGGGGTTACCGGGGAGCTGTTTTTT; cdr3_aa: CSVDGPGVTGELFF
v_call: TRBV5-6; j_call: TRBJ2-7; d_call: NA; clone_size: many; cdr3_nt: TGTGCCAGCAGCTTGGACGCCTCAGGAGGGGAGCAGTACTTC; cdr3_aa: CASSLDASGGEQYF
v_call: TRBV20-1; j_call: TRBJ2-7; d_call: NA; clone_size: many; cdr3_nt: TGCAGTGCCGAGGGGGCGGGAGAGACGCGCGAGCAGTACTTC; cdr3_aa: CSAEGAGETREQYF
v_call: TRBV7-9; j_call: TRBJ2-7; d_call: NA; clone_size: many; cdr3_nt: TGTGCCAGCAGCCGTTCTAGCAGCGAGCAGTACTTC; cdr3_aa: CASSRSSSEQYF